Shown below are 6 T cell receptor beta chains from a single sample sequenced in a study of shared clonotypes between healthy human individuals. Assay used: immunoSEQ multiplex PCR; TCRdb lists only in-frame clones, some missing. The sample contains a few million clones, 92% of which appear only once. The sample consisted of naive CD4+ T cells from PBMCs. The subset is: CD45RA+ positively selected. The receptors stem from a man aged 18-30 years in good health. Some clones in this sample may be carry-over from other donors' samples.

The V call is TRBV7-9, the J call TRBJ2-1; D ambiguous. The CDR3 totals 15 residues. Trimming shortened V by 5 bases and J by 6 bases, and 17 bases separated the two germline ends. Germline V gene data show CDR1 as SEHNR and CDR2 as FQNEAQ (reference sequence). CDR3 DNA sequence: TGTGCCAGCAGCACCCGGAGTAGTCCGGCCAATGAGCAGTTCTTC. Translating gives CASSTRSSPANEQFF.

This clone was recorded a few times. The chain couples TRBV7-3 to TRBJ1-1; unclear D gene. Trimming stripped 5 bases from V and 1 base from J, with 8 bases between. Germline lookup yields CDR1 SGHTA and CDR2 FQGTGA. The CDR3 length is 13 residues. CDR3 sequence reads: CASSIKQNTEAFF. The DNA of the CDR3 is TGTGCCAGCAGCATCAAACAGAACACTGAAGCTTTCTTT. The whole variable domain, filled in from reference TRBV7-3 and TRBJ1-1, reads GAGVSQTPSNKVTEKGKYVELRCDPISGHTALYWYRQSLGQGPEFLIYFQGTGAADDSGLPNDRFFAVRPEGSVSTLKIQRTERGDSAVYLCASSIKQNTEAFFGQGTRLTVV.

The gene calls are TRBV5-1 and TRBJ2-7; 7 nucleotides agree with TRBD2. This CDR3 spans 15 amino acids. J was trimmed by 3 bases and V by 0 bases; bases with no gene match: 6. The germline V gene has CDR1 SGHRS and CDR2 YFSETQ. The CDR3 region is CASSLALGGIYEQYF. The CDR3 DNA reads as TGCGCCAGCAGCTTGGCCTTGGGGGGGATCTACGAGCAGTACTTC. Filled out from reference TRBV5-1 and TRBJ2-7, the complete variable domain reads KAGVTQTPRYLIKTRGQQVTLSCSPISGHRSVSWYQQTPGQGLQFLFEYFSETQRNKGNFPGRFSGRQFSNSRSEMNVSTLELGDSALYLCASSLALGGIYEQYFGPGTRLTVT.

The chain combines TRBV9 with TRBJ1-5; TRBD1 might be the D (5 bases). Between the trimmed V and J ends, which lost 4 bases and 1 base, there was a span of 12 bases. CDR1 SGDLS and CDR2 YYNGEE come from the germline V gene. The CDR3 covers 15 residues. CDR3 bases: TGTGCCAGCAGCAGAGACGGGGACAGCAATCAGCCCCAGCATTTT. It specifies CASSRDGDSNQPQHF.

The rearrangement links TRBV7-2 to TRBJ2-7, with 8 bases aligning to TRBD1. Germline CDR1 is SGHTA and CDR2 is FQGNSA. V gave up 5 bases and J gave up 5 bases; unmatched junction bases: 8. The CDR3 runs 14 residues. The CDR3 DNA is TGTGCCAGCAGCCCACAGACAGGGGCGGACGAGCAGTACTTC. It codes for CASSPQTGADEQYF.

J is TRBJ2-1 and V is TRBV10-1; 12 bases match TRBD2. Germline CDR1 WNHNN, CDR2 SYGVQD (reference sequence). The CDR3 consists of 17 residues. The V segment lost 7 bases and the J segment 0 bases; nucleotides outside the gene matches: 7. CDR3 sequence reads: CASTSGTSGRSYNEQFF. CDR3 DNA sequence: TGCGCCAGCACCTCCGGGACTAGCGGGCGCTCCTACAATGAGCAGTTCTTC.